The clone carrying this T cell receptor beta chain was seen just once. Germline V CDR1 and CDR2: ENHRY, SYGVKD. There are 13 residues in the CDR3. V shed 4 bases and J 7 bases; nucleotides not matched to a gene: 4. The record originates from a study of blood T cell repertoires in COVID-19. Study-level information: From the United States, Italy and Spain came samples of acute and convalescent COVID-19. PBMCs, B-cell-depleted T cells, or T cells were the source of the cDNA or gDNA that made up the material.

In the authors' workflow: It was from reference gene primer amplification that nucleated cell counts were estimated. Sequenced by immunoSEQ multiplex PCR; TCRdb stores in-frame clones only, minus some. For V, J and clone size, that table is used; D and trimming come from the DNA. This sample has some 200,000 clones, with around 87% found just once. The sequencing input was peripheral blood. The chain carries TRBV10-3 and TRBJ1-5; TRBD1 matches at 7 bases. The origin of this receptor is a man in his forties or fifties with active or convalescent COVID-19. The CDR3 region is CAISGTGEQPQHF. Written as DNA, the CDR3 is TGTGCCATCAGTGGGACAGGAGAACAGCCCCAGCATTTT.